Presented here are 2 T cell receptor beta chains from one specimen sequenced in a study of a mutant IDH1 vaccine in newly diagnosed glioma. The assay was immunoSEQ multiplex PCR, and TCRdb's table has in-frame clones only and misses some. The table records approximately 92,000 clones, around 80% of them present only once. Time point meaning: baseline, week 1 (first vaccination visit). Treatment reported: pre-vaccination baseline after standard-of-care therapy. The sample in question was PBMCs, obtained from a glioma patient treated with radiotherapy, temozolomide or both. These TCRs come from a man aged 40-49 years with glioma.

The CDR3 bases are TGTGCCAGTAGTATAGAGGGTAAGGGGGAGCAGTTCTTC. The encoded protein is CASSIEGKGEQFF. The chain uses TRBV19 and TRBJ2-1; the D gene is possibly TRBD1 (5 bases). The germline gives CDR1 LNHDA, CDR2 SQIVND (reference sequence). There are 13 residues in the CDR3. Trimming took off 0 bases at V and 10 bases at J, with 10 bases between the two ends. Together with reference TRBV19 and TRBJ2-1, the CDR3 gives the full variable domain: DGGITQSPKYLFRKEGQNVTLSCEQNLNHDAMYWYRQDPGQGLRLIYYSQIVNDFQKGDIAEGYSVSREKKESFPLTVTSAQKNPTAFYLCASSIEGKGEQFFGPGTRLTVL.

The DNA for the CDR3 is TGTGCCAGCAGCTTAATTTATGGTCAGCCCCAGCATTTT. It specifies CASSLIYGQPQHF. This chain joins TRBV7-2 and TRBJ1-5, with D unclear. Looked up from germline, CDR1 is SGHTA and CDR2 is FQGNSA. The CDR3 covers 13 residues. Trimming pared 2 bases from V and 6 bases from J, leaving 8 bases between. Combining the CDR3 with reference TRBV7-2 and TRBJ1-5 gives the whole variable domain GAGVSQSPSNKVTEKGKDVELRCDPISGHTALYWYRQSLGQGLEFLIYFQGNSAPDKSGLPSDRFSAERTGGSVSTLTIQRTQQEDSAVYLCASSLIYGQPQHFGDGTRLSIL.